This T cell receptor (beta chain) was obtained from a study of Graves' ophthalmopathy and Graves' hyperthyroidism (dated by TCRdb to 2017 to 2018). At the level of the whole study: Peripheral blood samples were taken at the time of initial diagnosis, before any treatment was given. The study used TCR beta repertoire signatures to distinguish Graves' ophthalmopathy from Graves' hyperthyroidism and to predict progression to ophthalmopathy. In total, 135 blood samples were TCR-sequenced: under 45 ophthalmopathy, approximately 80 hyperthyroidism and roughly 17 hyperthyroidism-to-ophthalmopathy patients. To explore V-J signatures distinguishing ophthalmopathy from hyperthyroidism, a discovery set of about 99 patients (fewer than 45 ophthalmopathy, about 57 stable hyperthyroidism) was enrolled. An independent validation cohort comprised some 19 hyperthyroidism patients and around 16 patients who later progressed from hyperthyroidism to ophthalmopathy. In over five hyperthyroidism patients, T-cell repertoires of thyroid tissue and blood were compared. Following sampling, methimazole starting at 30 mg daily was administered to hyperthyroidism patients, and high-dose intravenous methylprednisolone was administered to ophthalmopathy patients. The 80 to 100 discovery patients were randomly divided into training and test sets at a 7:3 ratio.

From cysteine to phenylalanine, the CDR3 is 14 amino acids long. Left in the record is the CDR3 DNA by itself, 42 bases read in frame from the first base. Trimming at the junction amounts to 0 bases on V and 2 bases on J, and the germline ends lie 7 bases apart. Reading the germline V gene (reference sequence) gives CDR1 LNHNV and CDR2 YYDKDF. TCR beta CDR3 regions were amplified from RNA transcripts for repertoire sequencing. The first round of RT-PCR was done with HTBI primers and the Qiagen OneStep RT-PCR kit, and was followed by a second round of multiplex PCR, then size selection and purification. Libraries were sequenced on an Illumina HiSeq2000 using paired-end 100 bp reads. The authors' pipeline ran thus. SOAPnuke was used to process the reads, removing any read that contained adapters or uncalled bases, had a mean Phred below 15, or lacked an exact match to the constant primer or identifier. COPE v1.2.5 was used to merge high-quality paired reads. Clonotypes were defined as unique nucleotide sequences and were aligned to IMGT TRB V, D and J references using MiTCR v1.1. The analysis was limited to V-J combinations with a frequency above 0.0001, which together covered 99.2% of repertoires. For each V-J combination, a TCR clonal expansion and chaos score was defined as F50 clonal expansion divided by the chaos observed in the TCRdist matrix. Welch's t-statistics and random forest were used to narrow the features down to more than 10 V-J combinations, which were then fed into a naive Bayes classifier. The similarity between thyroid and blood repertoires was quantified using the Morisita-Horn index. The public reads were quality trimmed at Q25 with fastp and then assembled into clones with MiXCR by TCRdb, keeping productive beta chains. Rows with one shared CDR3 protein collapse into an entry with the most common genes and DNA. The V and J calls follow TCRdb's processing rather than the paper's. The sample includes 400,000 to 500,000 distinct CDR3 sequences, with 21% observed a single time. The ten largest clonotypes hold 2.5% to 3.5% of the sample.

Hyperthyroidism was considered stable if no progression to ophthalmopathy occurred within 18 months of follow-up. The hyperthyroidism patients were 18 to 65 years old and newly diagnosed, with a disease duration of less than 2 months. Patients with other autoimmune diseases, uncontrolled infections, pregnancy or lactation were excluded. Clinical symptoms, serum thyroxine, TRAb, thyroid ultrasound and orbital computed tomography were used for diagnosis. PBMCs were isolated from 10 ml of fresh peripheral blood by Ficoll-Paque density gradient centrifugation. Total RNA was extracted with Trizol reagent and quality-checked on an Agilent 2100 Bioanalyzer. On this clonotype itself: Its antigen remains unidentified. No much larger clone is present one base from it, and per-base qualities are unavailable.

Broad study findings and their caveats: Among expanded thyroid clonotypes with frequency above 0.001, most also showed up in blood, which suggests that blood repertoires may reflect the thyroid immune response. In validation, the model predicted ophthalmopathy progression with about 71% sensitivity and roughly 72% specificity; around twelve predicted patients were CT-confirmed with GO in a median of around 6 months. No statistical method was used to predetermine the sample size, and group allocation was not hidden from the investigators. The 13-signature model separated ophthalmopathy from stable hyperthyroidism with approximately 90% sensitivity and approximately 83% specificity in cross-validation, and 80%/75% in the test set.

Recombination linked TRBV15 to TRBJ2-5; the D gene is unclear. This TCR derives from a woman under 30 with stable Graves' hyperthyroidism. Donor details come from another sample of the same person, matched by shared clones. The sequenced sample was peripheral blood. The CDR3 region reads CATSRETYQETQYF. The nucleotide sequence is TGTGCCACCAGCAGAGAGACCTATCAAGAGACCCAGTACTTC.